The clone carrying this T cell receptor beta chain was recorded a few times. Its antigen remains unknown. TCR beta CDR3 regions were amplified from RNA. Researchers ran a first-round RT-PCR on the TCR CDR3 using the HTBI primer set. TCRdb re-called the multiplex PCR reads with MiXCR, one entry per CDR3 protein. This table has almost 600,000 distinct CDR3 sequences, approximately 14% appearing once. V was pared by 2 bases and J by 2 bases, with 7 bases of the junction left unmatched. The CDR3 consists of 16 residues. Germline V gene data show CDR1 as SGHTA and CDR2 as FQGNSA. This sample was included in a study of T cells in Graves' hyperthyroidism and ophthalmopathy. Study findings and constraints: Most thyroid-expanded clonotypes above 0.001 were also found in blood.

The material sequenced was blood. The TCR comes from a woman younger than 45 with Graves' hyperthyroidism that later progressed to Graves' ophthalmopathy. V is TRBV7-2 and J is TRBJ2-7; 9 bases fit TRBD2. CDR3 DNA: TGTGCCAGCAGCTTATTCCCTAGCGGGAACGCCTACGAGCAGTACTTC. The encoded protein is CASSLFPSGNAYEQYF.